This is a list of T cell receptor beta chains from one sample in a study of shared clonotypes between healthy human individuals. The method was immunoSEQ multiplex PCR; TCRdb's version includes in-frame clones alone and lacks a portion of them. The sample shows fewer than 600,000 clones, roughly 80% of them seen only once. The sample consisted of PBMCs. These receptors came from a woman in her thirties or forties in good health. Some clones in this sample may be carry-over from other donors' samples. Each CDR3 is given with its conserved first and last residue. The D gene is left open where the match is weak. Clone sizes are given selectively: once, few, many, or a class where the clone is expanded.

clone_size j_call d_call v_call cdr3_length cdr3_nt cdr3_aa
- TRBJ2-5 - TRBV5-1 15 TGCGCCAGCAGCTTGGCCTTGGGCAGGGAAGAGACCCAGTACTTC CASSLALGREETQYF
- TRBJ1-2 - TRBV5-4 13 TGTGCCAGCAGCTTGGGCCAGAACTATGGCTACACCTTC CASSLGQNYGYTF
- TRBJ2-7 TRBD2 TRBV18 14 TGTGCCAGCTCACAGGGACTAGCGGAATACGAGCAGTACTTC CASSQGLAEYEQYF
- TRBJ2-6 - TRBV14 16 TGTGCCAGCAGCCAGGGTACCGCCTCTGGGGCCAACGTCCTGACTTTC CASSQGTASGANVLTF
- TRBJ1-2 TRBD1 TRBV28 13 TGTGCCAGCAGAAGGGACAGTATCTATGGCTACACCTTC CASRRDSIYGYTF
- TRBJ2-6 - TRBV28 17 TGTGCCAGCAGTGTCGGACTAAGTCTGTCTGGGGCCAACGTCCTGACTTTC CASSVGLSLSGANVLTF
- TRBJ2-5 TRBD1 TRBV9 14 TGTGCCAGCAGCCCTCGGACAGGGCAAGAGACCCAGTACTTC CASSPRTGQETQYF
- TRBJ1-2 - TRBV18 14 TGTGCCAGCTCACCAGACAGAGCTAACTATGGCTACACCTTC CASSPDRANYGYTF
- TRBJ2-5 - TRBV30 13 TGTGCCTGGAGTGGGCTAGCGCAAGAGACCCAGTACTTC CAWSGLAQETQYF
- TRBJ2-7 TRBD2 TRBV29-1 16 TGCAGCGTTGAAGCTAGCGGGAGGTTGAGACGCTACGAGCAGTACTTC CSVEASGRLRRYEQYF
- TRBJ1-2 - TRBV5-5 14 TGTGCCAGCAGCTTCCAGGGAGCTAACTATGGCTACACCTTC CASSFQGANYGYTF
once TRBJ2-3 TRBD2 TRBV7-9 15 TGTGCCAGCAGTGCGGGGGACTACCCCACAGATACGCAGTATTTT CASSAGDYPTDTQYF
- TRBJ2-7 - TRBV25-1 12 TGTGCCAGCAGTCAGGGGCCCCCCGAGCTGTACTTC CASSQGPPELYF
- TRBJ2-7 TRBD2 TRBV29-1 12 TGCAGCGTTGGATCTCTAGCGGGAGAGCAGTACTTC CSVGSLAGEQYF
- TRBJ1-5 - TRBV30 13 TGTGCCTGGAGTGGTGGGGTACATCAGCCCCAGCATTTT CAWSGGVHQPQHF
- TRBJ2-7 - TRBV29-1 12 TGCAGCGTTAAAGGGACTTCCTTGGAGCAGTACTTC CSVKGTSLEQYF
once TRBJ2-7 TRBD2 TRBV28 15 TGTGCCAGCAGTTTCCGGGGGGGGCTCAGAGCCGAGCAGTACTTC CASSFRGGLRAEQYF
- TRBJ2-1 TRBD2 TRBV7-9 16 TGTGCCAGCAGCTTACAGGGTCGGGGGGACTACAATGAGCAGTTCTTC CASSLQGRGDYNEQFF
- TRBJ2-3 TRBD1 TRBV11-1 15 TGTGCCAGCAGCCCCGGGACAGCGAACACAGATACGCAGTATTTT CASSPGTANTDTQYF
- TRBJ2-3 TRBD2 TRBV7-3 16 TGTGCCAGCAGCTCAGGACTAGCGGGAGCTGCAGATACGCAGTATTTT CASSSGLAGAADTQYF
- TRBJ1-5 - TRBV7-9 14 TGTGCCAGCAGCTTACAGGGAAGCAATCAGCCCCAGCATTTT CASSLQGSNQPQHF
- TRBJ1-5 TRBD1 TRBV13 16 TGTGCCAGCAGCTTAGGGGGGTTACAGGGGAATCAGCCCCAGCATTTT CASSLGGLQGNQPQHF